Shown below are 14 T cell receptor beta chains from a single sample sequenced in a study of radiation and T cells in renal cell carcinoma. Documented time point: blood 2 weeks post-SBRT. The treatment: 15 Gy SBRT to primary tumor, nephrectomy 4 weeks later. The repertoire was sequenced with immunoSEQ multiplex PCR; TCRdb's copy has only in-frame clones and lacks some. The table lists around 76,000 clones, around 76% of them singletons, with under 6.5% in the top ten. The material was blood, obtained from a patient whose treatment included radiotherapy and nephrectomy. The source of these receptors is a man aged 55-75 years with renal cell carcinoma.

The chain is built from TRBV19 and TRBJ2-5; weak D call: TRBD1 (7 bases). The V gene's germline CDR1 is LNHDA and CDR2 SQIVND (reference sequence). This CDR3 comprises 15 residues. V was cut by 3 bases and J by 5 bases, with 16 bases left in between. The CDR3 sequence: CASSMGTGAGETQYF. The CDR3 DNA reads TGTGCCAGTAGTATGGGAACAGGGGCGGGGGAGACCCAGTACTTC.

The chain recombines TRBV28 with TRBJ2-7, with D possibly called TRBD1 or TRBD2 (5 bases each). The CDR3 runs to 13 residues. Germline V gene sequence: CDR1 MDHEN, CDR2 SYDVKM. Deletions cut 4 bases from V and 8 bases from J, with 15 bases between. CDR3 nucleotide sequence: TGTGCCAGCAGTTCCACCGGGGCCCCCAAGCAGTACTTC. This sequence encodes CASSSTGAPKQYF.

This clone has just a few counts. The J gene is TRBJ1-5, the V gene TRBV28, with a possible D match to TRBD1 (5 bases). The CDR3 consists of 16 residues. V was clipped by 5 bases and J by 9 bases, with 23 bases between them. Germline CDR1 is MDHEN and CDR2 is SYDVKM. The CDR3 bases are TGTGCCAGCAGTCCGCCGTGGAGGGGACGGTATCGGCCCCAGCATTTT. As protein: CASSPPWRGRYRPQHF.

CDR3 nucleotides: TGTGCCAGTAGTATAGCCAGCGCGATTGAAGCTTTCTTT. Translation gives CASSIASAIEAFF. The rearrangement uses TRBV19 and TRBJ1-1; D ambiguous. Per germline, CDR1 LNHDA and CDR2 SQIVND (reference sequence). This CDR3 spans 13 amino acids. The V and J ends lost 1 base and 7 bases respectively, with 10 bases between them.

The genes are TRBV2 and TRBJ2-7; D might be TRBD2 (6 bases). Germline CDR1 reads SNHLY; CDR2 reads FYNNEI. Trimming took off 6 bases at V and 3 bases at J, with 9 bases between the two ends. The CDR3 covers 12 residues. The CDR3 is CASREGVYEQYF. The CDR3 DNA sequence: TGTGCCAGCAGGGAGGGCGTCTACGAGCAGTACTTC. Full variable domain (outside the CDR3, taken from reference TRBV2 and TRBJ2-7): EPEVTQTPSHQVTQMGQEVILRCVPISNHLYFYWYRQILGQKVEFLVSFYNNEISEKSEIFDDQFSVERPDGSNFTLKIRSTKLEDSAMYFCASREGVYEQYFGPGTRLTVT.

The chain uses TRBV29-1 and TRBJ2-6, with TRBD1 matching 9 bases. The J segment lost 0 bases and the V segment lost 4 bases, leaving 1 base of the junction unmatched. There are 15 residues in the CDR3. Germline-derived CDR1 and CDR2 are SQVTM and ANQGSEA. The CDR3 DNA follows: TGCAGCGTTGCGGGACAGGGCTCTGGGGCCAACGTCCTGACTTTC. It specifies CSVAGQGSGANVLTF.

This clone was found once. The J gene is TRBJ2-1, the V gene TRBV5-1, with D hard to call. V was cut by 3 bases and J by 5 bases, with 18 bases left in between. The CDR3 is 16 amino acids. Germline CDR1 is SGHRS and CDR2 is YFSETQ. CDR3 region: CASSSQPDPPNNEQFF. DNA for the CDR3: TGCGCCAGCAGCTCCCAACCGGATCCGCCGAACAATGAGCAGTTCTTC.

The genes are TRBV2 and TRBJ1-4; tentatively, D is TRBD1 (5 bases). The CDR3 is 13 amino acids. The ends were cut back, 6 bases at V and 8 bases at J, with 13 bases in the middle. From germline, CDR1 is SNHLY and CDR2 FYNNEI. The CDR3 nucleotides read TGTGCCAGCAGCGCCCATCCAGGGGAAAAACTGTTTTTT. Encoded protein: CASSAHPGEKLFF.

V gene TRBV5-4 combines with J gene TRBJ2-1; 9 nucleotides align to TRBD2. This CDR3 is 16 amino acids long. Germline CDR1 and CDR2: SGHNT and YYREEE (reference sequence). V gave up 0 bases and J gave up 9 bases; unmatched junction bases: 10. CDR3 amino acids: CASSLVGGRAAPEQFF. The DNA of the CDR3 is TGTGCCAGCAGCTTGGTAGGCGGGAGGGCCGCCCCTGAGCAGTTCTTC. The full variable domain, completed using reference TRBV5-4 and TRBJ2-1, is ETGVTQSPTHLIKTRGQQVTLRCSSQSGHNTVSWYQQALGQGPQFIFQYYREEENGRGNFPPRFSGLQFPNYSSELNVNALELDDSALYLCASSLVGGRAAPEQFFGPGTRLTVL.

J is TRBJ1-5 and V is TRBV5-6; D is unresolved. The germline V gene encodes CDR1 SGHDT and CDR2 YYEEEE. The CDR3 loop spans 16 amino acids. Deletions cut 5 bases from V and 1 base from J, with 16 bases between. The CDR3 region is CASSVRRSLSNQPQHF. CDR3 DNA sequence: TGTGCCAGCAGTGTACGACGGAGCCTAAGCAATCAGCCCCAGCATTTT.

The chain recombines TRBV9 with TRBJ2-1; TRBD2 matches at 8 bases. After removal of 4 bases from V and 3 bases from J, the junction contained 12 bases not matched to a gene. Looked up from germline, CDR1 is SGDLS and CDR2 is YYNGEE. The CDR3 is 17 residues long. The CDR3 DNA sequence: TGTGCCAGCAGCCCCCGAGCGGGAGTACACGGCTACAATGAGCAGTTCTTC. The encoded protein is CASSPRAGVHGYNEQFF. The whole variable domain, remainder taken from reference TRBV9 and TRBJ2-1, is DSGVTQTPKHLITATGQRVTLRCSPRSGDLSVYWYQQSLDQGLQFLIQYYNGEERAKGNILERFSAQQFPDLHSELNLSSLELGDSALYFCASSPRAGVHGYNEQFFGPGTRLTVL.

V is TRBV13 and J is TRBJ2-7; D unresolved. This CDR3 has 14 residues. The germline V gene encodes CDR1 PRHDT and CDR2 FYEKMQ (reference sequence). The ends were cut back, 0 bases at V and 3 bases at J, with 9 bases in the middle. CDR3 coding DNA: TGTGCCAGCAGCTTAGGCCTGGCCCGCTACGAGCAGTACTTC. Translated, it gives CASSLGLARYEQYF.

The chain joins TRBV9 to TRBJ2-1; 11 bases are shared with TRBD1. J lost 7 bases, V lost 4 bases, and 7 bases had no gene match. The CDR3 is 15 residues long. Germline lookup yields CDR1 SGDLS and CDR2 YYNGEE. The CDR3 region is CASSPLGQGVNEQFF. As DNA, the CDR3 is TGTGCCAGCAGCCCACTGGGACAGGGGGTGAATGAGCAGTTCTTC.

The genes are TRBV5-6 and TRBJ1-2; 8 bases match TRBD1. Per germline, CDR1 SGHDT and CDR2 YYEEEE. There are 14 residues in the CDR3. V dropped 3 bases and J dropped 2; count of bases not matched to a gene: 3. In DNA form, the CDR3 reads TGTGCCAGCAGCTCCGACAGGGGAAACTATGGCTACACCTTC. Its protein is CASSSDRGNYGYTF. Filled out from reference TRBV5-6 and TRBJ1-2, the complete variable domain reads DAGVTQSPTHLIKTRGQQVTLRCSPKSGHDTVSWYQQALGQGPQFIFQYYEEEERQRGNFPDRFSGHQFPNYSSELNVNALLLGDSALYLCASSSDRGNYGYTFGSGTRLTVV.